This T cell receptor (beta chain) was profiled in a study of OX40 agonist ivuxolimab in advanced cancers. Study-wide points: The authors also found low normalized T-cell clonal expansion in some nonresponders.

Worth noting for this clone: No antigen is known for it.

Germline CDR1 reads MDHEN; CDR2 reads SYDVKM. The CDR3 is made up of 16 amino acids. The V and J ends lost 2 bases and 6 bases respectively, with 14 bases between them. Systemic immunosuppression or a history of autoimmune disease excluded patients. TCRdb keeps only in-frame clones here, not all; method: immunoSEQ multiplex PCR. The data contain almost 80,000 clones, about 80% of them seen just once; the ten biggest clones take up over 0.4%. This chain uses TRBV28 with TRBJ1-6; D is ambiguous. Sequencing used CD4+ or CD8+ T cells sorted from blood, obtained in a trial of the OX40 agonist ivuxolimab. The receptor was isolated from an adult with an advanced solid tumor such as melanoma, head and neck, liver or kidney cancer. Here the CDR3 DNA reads TGTGCCAGCAGTTTAATCGGGAGTCGCAGTAATTCACCCCTCCACTTT. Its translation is CASSLIGSRSNSPLHF.